Sequencing of this T cell receptor (beta chain) was carried out in a study of blood T cells in healthy people across ages. A second roughly 6 to 12 cycle PCR used barcoded and J-beta primers. TCRdb re-called the 5' RACE reads with MiXCR, one entry per CDR3 protein. The sample includes approximately 850,000 distinct CDR3 sequences, more than 40% of them seen just once. Germline CDR1 and CDR2: SEHNR and FQNEAQ (reference sequence). This CDR3 contains 14 residues. V was clipped by 7 bases and J by 8 bases; unmatched bases: 11. The chain uses TRBV7-9 and TRBJ1-2; 9 positions agree with TRBD1. This clonotype was sampled from a man in his sixties in good health. The source material was blood. The CDR3 is CASTYQQGAEGYTF. The CDR3 nucleotides read TGTGCCAGCACCTATCAACAGGGGGCGGAAGGCTACACCTTC.